This TCR beta chain derives from a study of shared clonotypes between healthy human individuals. The method was immunoSEQ multiplex PCR; TCRdb's version includes in-frame clones alone and lacks a portion of them. The profile shows some 2,000,000 clones, approximately 94% of them singletons. General study points: Clonotype sharing among donors was expected to depend on sequencing depth. Of the naive CD4 clonotypes, around 5% were shared across a handful of donors.

Germline assignment: CDR1 LGHNA and CDR2 YNFKEQ. V shed 4 bases and J shed 4 bases, with 17 bases lying between them. The CDR3 spans 15 residues. CD8 cells classed as naive were CD45RO-negative and positively selected for CCR7, excluding terminally differentiated effector memory CD45RA+ cells. Concerning this clone: Its matching antigen is unknown.

J is TRBJ2-7 and V is TRBV4-2; a possible D gene is TRBD2 (6 bases). This TCR was sampled from a man between 18 and 29 years old in good health. The specimen sequenced was naive CD8+ T cells sorted from blood. The CDR3 loop is CASSPRTGGLYEQYF. The CDR3 region has the DNA TGTGCCAGCAGCCCGAGGACCGGGGGATTGTACGAGCAGTACTTC.